This T cell receptor (beta chain) was sequenced during a study of neurological immune-mediated disorders. Whole-study findings and limits: Patients with HTLV-1-associated myelopathy had the highest level of TCR clonal expansion, whereas patients with multiple sclerosis had the lowest level, falling beneath the level found in healthy controls.

This clonotype showed up just once. Its antigen is not known. An end of the junction differs from the germline gene, which may be a read error. The cDNA was produced through 5'RACE with 10-nucleotide random UMIs. Sequencing runs each yielded over 170 million TCR-beta sequences from 15-18 subjects. TCRdb called the 5' RACE reads again in MiXCR, with one record for every CDR3 protein. The table lists tens of thousands of distinct CDR3 sequences, 10% of them singletons. The germline gives CDR1 DFQATT, CDR2 SNEGSKA (reference sequence). The CDR3 is made up of 15 amino acids. PBMCs stored at -80 C, numbering 2 million, were the origin of the unsorted libraries.

The rearrangement joins TRBV20-1 to TRBJ1-5; weak D call: TRBD1 (6 bases). The material sequenced was PBMCs. This sequence originates from a woman aged 40 to 55 with HTLV-1-associated myelopathy (HAM/TSP). The CDR3 loop is CSAREGGRINQTQHF. Written as DNA, the CDR3 is TGCAGTGCTAGAGAGGGGGGGCGGATCAATCAGACCCAGCATTTT.